The source of this TCR beta chain is a study of human T cells and chemical hapten exposure. Per the original data handling: Between roughly 20,000 and 700,000 TCRs appeared in each sample, and the median stood at around 92,000. Via MiXCR, TCRdb re-called the RACE reads, giving one row per CDR3 protein. It is TCRdb's table, rather than the study itself, that gives the V and J calls and clone size. The sample records tens of thousands of distinct CDR3 sequences, approximately 10% being singletons. This clonotype was seen a handful of times. Its antigen is undetermined. Study-level findings and limits: The study found that DPC sensitization did not change TCRs above 1 in 1000 frequency. The immune response of these alopecia patients might not match healthy individuals'.

Sample time point: patch test 1, 2 weeks after DPC sensitization. Treatment in this sample: therapeutic diphenylcyclopropenone sensitization with weekly scalp DPC. Germline assignment: CDR1 MNHNS and CDR2 SASEGT. There are 15 residues in the CDR3. V dropped 0 bases and J dropped 6 bases, with 15 bases sitting between them. The rearrangement links TRBV6-1 to TRBJ2-7; D is perhaps TRBD1 (6 bases). This TCR came from a man aged 35 to 55 with alopecia areata. Some clones in this sample may be carry-over from other donors' samples. The specimen comprised whole blood, sampled in connection with sensitization to the hapten diphenylcyclopropenone (DPC). Here the CDR3 reads CASSEAAGAGLEQYF. The CDR3 nucleotides read TGTGCCAGCAGTGAAGCCGCAGGGGCAGGTCTCGAGCAGTACTTC.